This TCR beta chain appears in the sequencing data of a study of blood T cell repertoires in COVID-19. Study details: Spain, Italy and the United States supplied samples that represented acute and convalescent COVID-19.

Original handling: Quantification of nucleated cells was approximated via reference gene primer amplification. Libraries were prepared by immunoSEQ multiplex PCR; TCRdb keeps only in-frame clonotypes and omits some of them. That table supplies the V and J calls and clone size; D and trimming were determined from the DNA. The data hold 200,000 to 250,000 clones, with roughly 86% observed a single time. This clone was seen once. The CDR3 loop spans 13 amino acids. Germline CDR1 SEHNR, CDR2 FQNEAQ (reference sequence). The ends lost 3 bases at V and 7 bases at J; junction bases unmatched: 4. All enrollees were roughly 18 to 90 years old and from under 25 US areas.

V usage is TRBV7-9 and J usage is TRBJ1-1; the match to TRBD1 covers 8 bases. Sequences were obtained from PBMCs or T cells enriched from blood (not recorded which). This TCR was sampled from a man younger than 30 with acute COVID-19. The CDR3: CASSFHRGDEAFF. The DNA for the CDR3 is TGTGCCAGCAGCTTTCACAGGGGGGATGAAGCTTTCTTT.